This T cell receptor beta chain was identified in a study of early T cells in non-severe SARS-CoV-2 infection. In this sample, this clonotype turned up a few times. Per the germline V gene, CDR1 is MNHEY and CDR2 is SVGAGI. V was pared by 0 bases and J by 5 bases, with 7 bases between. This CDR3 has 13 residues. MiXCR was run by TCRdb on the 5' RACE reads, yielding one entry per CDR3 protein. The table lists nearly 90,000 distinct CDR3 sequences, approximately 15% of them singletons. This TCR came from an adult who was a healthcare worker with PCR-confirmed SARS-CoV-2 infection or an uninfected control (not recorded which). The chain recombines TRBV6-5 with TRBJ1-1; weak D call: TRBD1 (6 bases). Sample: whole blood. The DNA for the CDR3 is TGTGCCAGCAGTTACTCCCAGGGGACTGAAGCTTTCTTT. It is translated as CASSYSQGTEAFF.